This T cell receptor (beta chain) was obtained from a study of T cells in Graves' hyperthyroidism and ophthalmopathy. Study results and limitations: Also found in blood were most expanded thyroid clonotypes above 0.001.

In its sample, this clonotype was seen a few times. The antigen is not known. CDR1 is MNHEY, CDR2 SVGEGT, per germline. CDR3 length: 15 residues. J was trimmed by 7 bases and V by 6 bases; bases with no gene match: 10. RNA transcripts were the template for amplifying TCR beta CDR3 regions. The TCR CDR3 was amplified in a first-round RT-PCR using the HTBI primer set. TCRdb re-derived calls from the multiplex PCR reads in MiXCR, one entry per CDR3 protein. The sample carries some 720,000 distinct CDR3 sequences, 16% recorded once. Sequencing input: blood. This sequence joins TRBV6-2 or TRBV6-3 and TRBJ1-4; 8 bases are a match to TRBD1. This clonotype was sampled from a man aged 18 to 29 with Graves' hyperthyroidism. CDR3 DNA sequence: TGTGCCAGCAGCGACGGGACAGGATGGACTGAAAAACTGTTTTTT. Its protein product is CASSDGTGWTEKLFF.